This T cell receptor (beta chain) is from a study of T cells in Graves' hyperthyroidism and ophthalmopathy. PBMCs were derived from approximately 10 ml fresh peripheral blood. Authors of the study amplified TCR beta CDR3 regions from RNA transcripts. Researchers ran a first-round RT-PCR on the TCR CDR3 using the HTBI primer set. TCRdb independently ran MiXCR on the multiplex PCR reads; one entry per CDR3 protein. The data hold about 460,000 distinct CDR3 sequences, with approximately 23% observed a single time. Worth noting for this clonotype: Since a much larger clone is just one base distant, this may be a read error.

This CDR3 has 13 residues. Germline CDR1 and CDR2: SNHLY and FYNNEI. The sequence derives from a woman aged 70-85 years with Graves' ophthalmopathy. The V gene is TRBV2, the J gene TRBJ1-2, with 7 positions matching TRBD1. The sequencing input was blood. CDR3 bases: TGTGCCAGCAGAGACAGGGTTAGCTATAGCTACACCTTC. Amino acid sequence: CASRDRVSYSYTF.